Listed below are T cell receptor beta chains from one sample, sequenced in a study of blood T cell repertoires in COVID-19. The protocol was immunoSEQ multiplex PCR, while the TCRdb copy is restricted to in-frame clones and leaves out a portion. The sample records more than 250,000 clones, about 82% being singletons. Input material: peripheral blood. The receptor set was obtained from a woman between 50 and 59 years old with acute or convalescent COVID-19. CDR3s include the opening cysteine and the closing phenylalanine or tryptophan. The D gene is left open where the match is weak. For some rows the clone size is stated as once, few or many, or as a class when expanded; others skip it.

v_call	clone_size	d_call	j_call	cdr3_aa	cdr3_nt
TRBV5-1	few	TRBD2	TRBJ2-7	CASSTLAGAYEQYF	TGCGCCAGCAGCACCCTAGCGGGGGCCTACGAGCAGTACTTC
TRBV10-1	.	TRBD2	TRBJ2-3	CASIRTSGRTDTQYF	TGCGCCAGCATTAGGACTAGCGGAAGAACAGATACGCAGTATTTT
TRBV5-1	.	.	TRBJ1-1	CASRTPRVEGGDTEAFF	TGCGCCAGCAGAACGCCTAGGGTTGAGGGAGGAGACACTGAAGCTTTCTTT
TRBV21-1	.	.	TRBJ1-6	CASSGTGYNSPLHF	TGTGCCAGCAGCGGGACAGGCTATAATTCACCCCTCCACTTT
TRBV28	.	.	TRBJ2-2	CASSRGHPANTGELFF	TGTGCCAGCAGCCGGGGACATCCCGCGAACACCGGGGAGCTGTTTTTT
TRBV5-6	few	TRBD1	TRBJ1-2	CASSAGNRGWDYGYTF	TGTGCCAGCAGCGCTGGAAACAGGGGTTGGGACTATGGCTACACCTTC
TRBV2	.	.	TRBJ2-5	CASSLGREKRETQYF	TGTGCCAGCAGCCTCGGACGGGAGAAGAGGGAGACCCAGTACTTC
TRBV10-3	once	.	TRBJ2-3	CAIGGAGRGTDTQYF	TGTGCCATCGGGGGGGCCGGTCGTGGCACAGATACGCAGTATTTT
TRBV9	.	.	TRBJ1-2	CASSDGAGYTF	TGTGCCAGCAGCGATGGGGCTGGCTACACCTTC
TRBV6-5	.	TRBD1	TRBJ1-5	CASRQGGRLYQPQHF	TGTGCCAGCAGACAGGGGGGTAGATTATATCAGCCCCAGCATTTT
TRBV4-2	.	TRBD2	TRBJ2-3	CASSQEALAGVGDTQYF	TGTGCCAGCAGCCAAGAGGCGCTAGCGGGAGTCGGAGATACGCAGTATTTT
TRBV5-1	.	TRBD1	TRBJ1-2	CASSLGGQNYGYTF	TGCGCCAGCAGCTTGGGGGGACAGAACTATGGCTACACCTTC
TRBV9	once	.	TRBJ1-2	CASSAFDSFYGYTF	TGTGCCAGCAGCGCATTCGACAGCTTCTATGGCTACACCTTC
TRBV5-1	.	TRBD2	TRBJ2-1	CASSYGLAGSSYNEQFF	TGCGCCAGCAGCTACGGACTAGCGGGGAGCTCCTACAATGAGCAGTTCTTC
TRBV6-2/TRBV6-3	.	TRBD1	TRBJ2-7	CASSLTGQGVSYEQYF	TGTGCCAGCAGTTTAACGGGACAGGGTGTCTCTTACGAGCAGTACTTC
TRBV5-1	.	.	TRBJ2-2	CASSLGQLNGELFF	TGCGCCAGCAGCTTGGGACAGCTCAACGGGGAGCTGTTTTTT